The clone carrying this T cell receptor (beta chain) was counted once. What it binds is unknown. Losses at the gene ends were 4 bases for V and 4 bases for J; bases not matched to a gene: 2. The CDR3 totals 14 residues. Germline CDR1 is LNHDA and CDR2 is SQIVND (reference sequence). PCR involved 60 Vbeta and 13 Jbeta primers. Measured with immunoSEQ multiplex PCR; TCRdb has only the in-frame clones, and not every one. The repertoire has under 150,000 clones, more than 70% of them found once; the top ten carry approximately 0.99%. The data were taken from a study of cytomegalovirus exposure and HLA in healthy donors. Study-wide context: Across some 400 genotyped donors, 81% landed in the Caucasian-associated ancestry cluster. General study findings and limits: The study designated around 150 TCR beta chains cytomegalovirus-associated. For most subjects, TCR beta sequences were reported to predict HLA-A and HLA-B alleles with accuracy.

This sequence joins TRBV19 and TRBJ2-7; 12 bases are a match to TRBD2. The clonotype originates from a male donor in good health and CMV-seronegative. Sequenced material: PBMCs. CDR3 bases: TGTGCCAGTAGTAAGACTAGCGGGGGATACGAGCAGTACTTC. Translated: CASSKTSGGYEQYF.